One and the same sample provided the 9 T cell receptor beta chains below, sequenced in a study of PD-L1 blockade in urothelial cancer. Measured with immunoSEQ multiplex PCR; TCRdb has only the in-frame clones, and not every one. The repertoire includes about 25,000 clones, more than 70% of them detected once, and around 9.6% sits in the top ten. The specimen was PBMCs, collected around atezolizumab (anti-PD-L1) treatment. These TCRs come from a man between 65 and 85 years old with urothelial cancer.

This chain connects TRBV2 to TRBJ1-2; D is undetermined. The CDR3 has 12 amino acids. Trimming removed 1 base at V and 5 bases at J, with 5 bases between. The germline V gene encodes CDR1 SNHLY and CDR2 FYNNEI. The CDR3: CASSEVEYGYTF. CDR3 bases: TGTGCCAGCAGTGAAGTAGAATATGGCTACACCTTC.

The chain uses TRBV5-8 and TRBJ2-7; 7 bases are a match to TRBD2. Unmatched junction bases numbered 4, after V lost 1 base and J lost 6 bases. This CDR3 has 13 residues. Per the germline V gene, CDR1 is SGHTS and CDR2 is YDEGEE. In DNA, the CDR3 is TGTGCCAGCAGCTTGATCCGGGAGGTCGAGCAGTACTTC. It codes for CASSLIREVEQYF.

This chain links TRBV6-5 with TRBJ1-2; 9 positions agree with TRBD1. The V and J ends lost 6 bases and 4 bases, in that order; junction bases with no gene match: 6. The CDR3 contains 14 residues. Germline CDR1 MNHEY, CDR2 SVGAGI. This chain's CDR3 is CASRETGGGYGYTF. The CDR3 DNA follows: TGTGCCAGCAGAGAAACAGGGGGCGGCTATGGCTACACCTTC.

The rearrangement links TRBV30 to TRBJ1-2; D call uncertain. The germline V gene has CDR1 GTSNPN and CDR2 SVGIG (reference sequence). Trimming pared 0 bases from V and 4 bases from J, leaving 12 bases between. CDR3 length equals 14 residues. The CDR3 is CAWSVLLSRYGYTF. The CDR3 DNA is TGTGCCTGGAGTGTTCTTCTCTCTCGCTATGGCTACACCTTC. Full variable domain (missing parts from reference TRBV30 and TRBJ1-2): SQTIHQWPATLVQPVGSPLSLECTVEGTSNPNLYWYRQAAGRGLQLLFYSVGIGQISSEVPQNLSASRPQDRQFILSSKKLLLSDSGFYLCAWSVLLSRYGYTFGSGTRLTVV.

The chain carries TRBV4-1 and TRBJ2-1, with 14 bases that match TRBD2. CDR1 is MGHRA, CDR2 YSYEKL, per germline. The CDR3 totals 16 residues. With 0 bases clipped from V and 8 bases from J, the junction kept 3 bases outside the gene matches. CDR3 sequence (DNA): TGCGCCAGCAGCCAAGATGGACTAGCGGGAGGATATGAGCAGTTCTTC. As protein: CASSQDGLAGGYEQFF.

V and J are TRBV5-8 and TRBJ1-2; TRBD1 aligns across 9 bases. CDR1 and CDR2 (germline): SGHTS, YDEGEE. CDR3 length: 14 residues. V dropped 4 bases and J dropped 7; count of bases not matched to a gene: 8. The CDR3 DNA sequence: TGTGCCAGCAGCATACAGGGGGCGGATATTGGCTACACCTTC. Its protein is CASSIQGADIGYTF.

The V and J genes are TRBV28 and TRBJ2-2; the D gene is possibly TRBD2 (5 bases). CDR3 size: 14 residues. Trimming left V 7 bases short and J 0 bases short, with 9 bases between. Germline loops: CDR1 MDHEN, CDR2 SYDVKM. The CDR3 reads CASISGTNTGELFF. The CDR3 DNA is TGTGCCAGCATCTCCGGGACGAACACCGGGGAGCTGTTTTTT.

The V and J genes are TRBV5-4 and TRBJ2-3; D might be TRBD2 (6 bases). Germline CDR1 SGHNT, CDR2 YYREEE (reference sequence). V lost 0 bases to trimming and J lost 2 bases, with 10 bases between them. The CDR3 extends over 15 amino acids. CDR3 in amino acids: CASSLDSGLTDTQYF. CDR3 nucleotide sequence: TGTGCCAGCAGCTTGGATTCGGGACTCACAGATACGCAGTATTTT.

As DNA, the CDR3 is TGTGCCAGCAGGGCGGGAGTGGAGGAGACCCAGTACTTC. This translates into CASRAGVEETQYF. This chain links TRBV6-1 with TRBJ2-5; the match to TRBD2 covers 7 bases. J was trimmed by 5 bases and V by 6 bases; bases with no gene match: 6. The germline CDR1 and CDR2 sequences are MNHNS and SASEGT. The CDR3 contains 13 residues.